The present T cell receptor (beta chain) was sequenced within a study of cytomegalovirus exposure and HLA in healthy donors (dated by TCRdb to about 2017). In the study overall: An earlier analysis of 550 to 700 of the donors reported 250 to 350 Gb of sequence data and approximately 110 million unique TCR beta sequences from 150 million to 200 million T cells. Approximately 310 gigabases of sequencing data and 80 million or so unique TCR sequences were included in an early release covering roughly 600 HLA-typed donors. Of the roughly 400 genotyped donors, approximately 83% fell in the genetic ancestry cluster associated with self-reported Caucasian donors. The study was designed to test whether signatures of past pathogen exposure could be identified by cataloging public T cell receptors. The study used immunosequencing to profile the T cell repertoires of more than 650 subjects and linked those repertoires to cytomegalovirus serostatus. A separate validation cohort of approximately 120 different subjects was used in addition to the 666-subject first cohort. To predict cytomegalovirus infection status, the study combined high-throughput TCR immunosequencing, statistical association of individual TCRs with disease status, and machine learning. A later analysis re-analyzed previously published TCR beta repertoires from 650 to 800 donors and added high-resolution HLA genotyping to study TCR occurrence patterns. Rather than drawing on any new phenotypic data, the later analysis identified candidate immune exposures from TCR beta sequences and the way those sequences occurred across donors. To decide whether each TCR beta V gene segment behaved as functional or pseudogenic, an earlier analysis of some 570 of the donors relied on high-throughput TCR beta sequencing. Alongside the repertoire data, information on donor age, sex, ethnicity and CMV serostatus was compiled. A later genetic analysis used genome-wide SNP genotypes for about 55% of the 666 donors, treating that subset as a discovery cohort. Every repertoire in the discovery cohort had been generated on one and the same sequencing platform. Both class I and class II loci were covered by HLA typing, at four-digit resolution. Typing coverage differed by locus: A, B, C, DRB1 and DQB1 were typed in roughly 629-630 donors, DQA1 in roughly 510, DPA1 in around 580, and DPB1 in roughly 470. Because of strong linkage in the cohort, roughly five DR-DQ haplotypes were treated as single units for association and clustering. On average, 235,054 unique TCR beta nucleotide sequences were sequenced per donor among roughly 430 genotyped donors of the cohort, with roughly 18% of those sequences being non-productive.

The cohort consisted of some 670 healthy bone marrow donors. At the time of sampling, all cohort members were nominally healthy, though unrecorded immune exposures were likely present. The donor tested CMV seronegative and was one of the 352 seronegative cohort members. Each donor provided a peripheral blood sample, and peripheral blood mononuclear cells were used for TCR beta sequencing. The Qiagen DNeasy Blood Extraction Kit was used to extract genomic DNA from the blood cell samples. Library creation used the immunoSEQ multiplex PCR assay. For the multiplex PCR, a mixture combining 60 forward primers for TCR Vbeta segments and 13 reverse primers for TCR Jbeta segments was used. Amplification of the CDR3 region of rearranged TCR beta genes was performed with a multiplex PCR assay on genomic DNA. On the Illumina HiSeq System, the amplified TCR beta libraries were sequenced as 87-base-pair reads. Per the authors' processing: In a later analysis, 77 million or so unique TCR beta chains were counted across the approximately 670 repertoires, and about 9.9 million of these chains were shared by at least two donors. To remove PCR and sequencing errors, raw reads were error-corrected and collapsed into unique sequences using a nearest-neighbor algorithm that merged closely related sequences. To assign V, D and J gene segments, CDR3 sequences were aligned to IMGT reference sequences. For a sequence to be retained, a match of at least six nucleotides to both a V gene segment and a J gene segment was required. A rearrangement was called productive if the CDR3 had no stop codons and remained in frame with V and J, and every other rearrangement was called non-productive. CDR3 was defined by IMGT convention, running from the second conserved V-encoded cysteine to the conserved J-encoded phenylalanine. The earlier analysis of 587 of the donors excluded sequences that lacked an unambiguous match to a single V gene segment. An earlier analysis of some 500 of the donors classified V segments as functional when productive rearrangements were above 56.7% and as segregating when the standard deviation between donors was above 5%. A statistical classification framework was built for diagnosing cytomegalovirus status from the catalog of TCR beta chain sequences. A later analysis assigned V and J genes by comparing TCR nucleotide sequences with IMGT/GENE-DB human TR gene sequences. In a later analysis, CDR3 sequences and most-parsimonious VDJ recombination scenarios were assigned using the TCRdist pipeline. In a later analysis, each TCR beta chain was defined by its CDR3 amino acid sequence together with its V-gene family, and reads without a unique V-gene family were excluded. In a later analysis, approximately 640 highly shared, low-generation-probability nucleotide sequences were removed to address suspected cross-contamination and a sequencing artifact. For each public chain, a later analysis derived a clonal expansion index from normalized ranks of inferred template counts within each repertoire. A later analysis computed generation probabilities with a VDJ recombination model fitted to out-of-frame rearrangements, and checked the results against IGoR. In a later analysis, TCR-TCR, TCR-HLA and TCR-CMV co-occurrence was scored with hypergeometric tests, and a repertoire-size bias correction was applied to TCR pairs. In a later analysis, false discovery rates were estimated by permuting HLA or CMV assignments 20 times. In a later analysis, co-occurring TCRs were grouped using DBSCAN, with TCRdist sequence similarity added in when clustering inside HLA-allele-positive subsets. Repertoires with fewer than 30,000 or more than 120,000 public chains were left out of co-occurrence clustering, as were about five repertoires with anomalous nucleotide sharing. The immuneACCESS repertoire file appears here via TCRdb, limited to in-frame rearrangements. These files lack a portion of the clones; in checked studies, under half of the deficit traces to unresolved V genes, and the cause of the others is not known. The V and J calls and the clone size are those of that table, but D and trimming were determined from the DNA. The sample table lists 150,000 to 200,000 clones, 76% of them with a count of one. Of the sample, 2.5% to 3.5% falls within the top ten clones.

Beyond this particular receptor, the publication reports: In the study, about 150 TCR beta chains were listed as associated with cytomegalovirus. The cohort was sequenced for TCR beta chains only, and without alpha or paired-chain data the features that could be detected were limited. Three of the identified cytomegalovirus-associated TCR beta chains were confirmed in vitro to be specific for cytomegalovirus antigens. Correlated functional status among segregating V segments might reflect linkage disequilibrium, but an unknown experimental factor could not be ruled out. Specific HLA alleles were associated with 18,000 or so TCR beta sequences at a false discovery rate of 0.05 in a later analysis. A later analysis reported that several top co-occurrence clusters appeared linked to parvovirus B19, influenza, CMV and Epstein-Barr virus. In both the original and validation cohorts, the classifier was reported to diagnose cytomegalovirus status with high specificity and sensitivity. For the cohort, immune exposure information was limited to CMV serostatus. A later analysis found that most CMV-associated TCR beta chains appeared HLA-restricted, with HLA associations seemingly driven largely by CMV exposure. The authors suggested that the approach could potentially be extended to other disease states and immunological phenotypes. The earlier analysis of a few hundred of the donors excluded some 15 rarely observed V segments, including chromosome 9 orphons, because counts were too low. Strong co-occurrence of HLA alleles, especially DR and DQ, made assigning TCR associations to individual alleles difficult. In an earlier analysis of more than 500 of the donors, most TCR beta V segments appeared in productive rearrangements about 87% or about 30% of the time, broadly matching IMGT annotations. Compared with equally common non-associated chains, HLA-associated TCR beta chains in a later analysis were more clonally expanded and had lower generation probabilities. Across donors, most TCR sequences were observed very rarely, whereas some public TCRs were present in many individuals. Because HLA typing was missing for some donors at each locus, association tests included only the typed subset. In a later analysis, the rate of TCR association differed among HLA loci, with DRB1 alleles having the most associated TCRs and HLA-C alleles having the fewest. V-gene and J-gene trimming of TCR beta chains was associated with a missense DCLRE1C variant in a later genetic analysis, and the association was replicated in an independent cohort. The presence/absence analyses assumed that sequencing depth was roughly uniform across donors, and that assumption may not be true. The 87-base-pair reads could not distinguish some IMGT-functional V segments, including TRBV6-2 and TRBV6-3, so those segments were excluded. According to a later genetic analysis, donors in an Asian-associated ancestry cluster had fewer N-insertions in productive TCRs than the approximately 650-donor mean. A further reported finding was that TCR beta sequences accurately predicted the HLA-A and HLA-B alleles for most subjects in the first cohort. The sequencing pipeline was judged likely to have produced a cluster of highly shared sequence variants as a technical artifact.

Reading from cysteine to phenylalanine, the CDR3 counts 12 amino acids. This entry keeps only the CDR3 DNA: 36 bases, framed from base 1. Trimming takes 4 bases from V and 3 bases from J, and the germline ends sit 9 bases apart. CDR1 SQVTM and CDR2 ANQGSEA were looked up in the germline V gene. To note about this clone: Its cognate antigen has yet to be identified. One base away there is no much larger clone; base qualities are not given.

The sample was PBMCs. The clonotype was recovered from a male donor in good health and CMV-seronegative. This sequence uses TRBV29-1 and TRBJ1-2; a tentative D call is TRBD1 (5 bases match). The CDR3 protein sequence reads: CSVVEGHYGYTF. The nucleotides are TGCAGCGTTGTAGAGGGGCACTATGGCTACACCTTC.